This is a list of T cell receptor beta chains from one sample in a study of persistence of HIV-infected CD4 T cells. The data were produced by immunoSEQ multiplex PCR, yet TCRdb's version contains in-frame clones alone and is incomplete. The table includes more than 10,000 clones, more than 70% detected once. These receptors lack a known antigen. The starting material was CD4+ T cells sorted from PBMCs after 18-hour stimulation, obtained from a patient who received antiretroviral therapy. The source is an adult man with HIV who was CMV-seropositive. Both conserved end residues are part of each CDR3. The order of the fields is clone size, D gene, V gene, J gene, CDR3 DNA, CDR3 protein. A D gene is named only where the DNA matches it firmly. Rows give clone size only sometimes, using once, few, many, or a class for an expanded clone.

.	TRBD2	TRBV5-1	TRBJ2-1	TGCGCCAGCAGTTGGACTAGCGGGTATGACAATGAGCAGTTCTTC	CASSWTSGYDNEQFF
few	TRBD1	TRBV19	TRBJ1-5	TGTGCCAGTAAAGGACAGGGTGGTAGCAATCAGCCCCAGCATTTT	CASKGQGGSNQPQHF
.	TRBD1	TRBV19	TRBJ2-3	TGTGCCAGTAGTATGAGGAGACAGGGGACCGATACGCAGTATTTT	CASSMRRQGTDTQYF
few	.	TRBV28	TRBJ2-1	TGTGCCAGCAGGGGGGCTAGCCCTAGCTCCTACAATGAGCAGTTCTTC	CASRGASPSSYNEQFF
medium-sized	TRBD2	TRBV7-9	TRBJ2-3	TGTGCCAGCAGCTTTATCTCCCTAGCGGGGGACACAGATACGCAGTATTTT	CASSFISLAGDTDTQYF
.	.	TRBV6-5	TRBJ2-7	TGTGCCAGCAGTTACGGGTGGGGTTATTCCTACGAGCAGTACTTC	CASSYGWGYSYEQYF
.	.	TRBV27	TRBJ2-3	TGTGCCAGCAGCGAGGGATGGGGGCGCGGCACAGATACGCAGTATTTT	CASSEGWGRGTDTQYF
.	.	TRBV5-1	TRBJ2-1	TGCGCCAGCAGAAAACAGGGGACTCGGTCCTACAATGAGCAGTTCTTC	CASRKQGTRSYNEQFF
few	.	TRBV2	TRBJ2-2	TGTGCCAGCAGTGTCGGGGATCCGAACACCGGGGAGCTGTTTTTT	CASSVGDPNTGELFF
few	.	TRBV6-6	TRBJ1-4	TGTGCCAGCAGTTACTCTGGCAGCGAACTGTTTTTT	CASSYSGSELFF
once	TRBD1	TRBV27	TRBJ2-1	TGTGCCAGCCGAGATAGGACAGGGATCCCTAATGAGCAGTTCTTC	CASRDRTGIPNEQFF
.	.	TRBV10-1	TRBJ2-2	TGCGCCAGCAGTCCCGGAATAACTGGGGCCGGGGAGCTGTTTTTT	CASSPGITGAGELFF
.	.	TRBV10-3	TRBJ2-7	TGTGCCATCAGTGAAGCTCGGGAGCAGTACTTC	CAISEAREQYF
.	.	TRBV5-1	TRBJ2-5	TGCGCCAGCAGCTTGGAACCATCTAGCGCCAGTTGGGTAGAGACCCAGTACTTC	CASSLEPSSASWVETQYF
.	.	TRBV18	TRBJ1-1	TGTGCCAGCTCACCACCGACAGGTTTGAACACTGAAGCTTTCTTT	CASSPPTGLNTEAFF
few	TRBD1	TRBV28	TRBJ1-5	TGTGCCAGCAGTTCTTCCGGGACAGCCTCAATCAATCAGCCCCAGCATTTT	CASSSSGTASINQPQHF
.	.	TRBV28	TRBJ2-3	TGTGCCAGCAGTTTCCCAGGGCACCGCACAGATACGCAGTATTTT	CASSFPGHRTDTQYF
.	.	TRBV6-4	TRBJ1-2	TGTGCCAGCAGTGAAAGGGGGGATCTTGGCTACACCTTC	CASSERGDLGYTF
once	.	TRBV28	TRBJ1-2	TGTGCCAGCAGTTTAGGGGGTTTTGGCTACACCTTC	CASSLGGFGYTF
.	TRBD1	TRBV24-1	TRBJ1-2	TGTGCCACCAGTGATGGAGGACAGGGACCTAACTATGGCTACACCTTC	CATSDGGQGPNYGYTF
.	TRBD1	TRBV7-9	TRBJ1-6	TGTGCCAGCAGCTTAGTTAGACAGGGTTGGAATTCACCCCTCCACTTT	CASSLVRQGWNSPLHF
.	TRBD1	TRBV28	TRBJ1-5	TGTGCCAGCAGTAACGGACAGGGCGGGGAGCCCCAGCATTTT	CASSNGQGGEPQHF
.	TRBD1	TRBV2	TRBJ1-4	TGTGCCAGCAGCCCGACAGGGTACCCTAATGAAAAACTGTTTTTT	CASSPTGYPNEKLFF
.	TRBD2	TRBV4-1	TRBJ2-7	TGCGCCAGCAGCCAACCCGGACTAGCGTCCTACGAGCAGTACTTC	CASSQPGLASYEQYF
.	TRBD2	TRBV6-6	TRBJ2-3	TGTGCCAGCAAAACCGGGGGGGCGGGCACAGATACGCAGTATTTT	CASKTGGAGTDTQYF
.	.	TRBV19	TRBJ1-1	TGTGCCAGTAGTATGATCGTCGGACACATGAACACTGAAGCTTTCTTT	CASSMIVGHMNTEAFF
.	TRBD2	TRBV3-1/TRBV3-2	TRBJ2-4	TGTGCCAGCAGCCAAACATCGGGGGGGACTGCCAAAAACATTCAGTACTTC	CASSQTSGGTAKNIQYF